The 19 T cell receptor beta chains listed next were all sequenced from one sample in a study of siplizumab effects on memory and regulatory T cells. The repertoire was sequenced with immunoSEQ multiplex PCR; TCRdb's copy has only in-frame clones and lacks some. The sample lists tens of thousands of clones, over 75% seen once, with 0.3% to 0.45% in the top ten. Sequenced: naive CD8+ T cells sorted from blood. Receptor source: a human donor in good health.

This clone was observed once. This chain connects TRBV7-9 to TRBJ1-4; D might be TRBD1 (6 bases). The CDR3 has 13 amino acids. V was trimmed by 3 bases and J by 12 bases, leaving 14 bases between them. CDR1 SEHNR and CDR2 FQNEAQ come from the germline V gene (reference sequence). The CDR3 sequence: CASSLGTPGELFF. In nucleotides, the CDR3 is TGTGCCAGCAGCTTGGGGACACCGGGGGAACTGTTTTTT.

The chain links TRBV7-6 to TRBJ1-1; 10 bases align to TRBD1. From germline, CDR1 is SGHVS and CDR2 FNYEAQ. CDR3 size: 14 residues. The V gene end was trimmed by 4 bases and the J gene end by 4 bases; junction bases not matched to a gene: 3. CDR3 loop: CASSSDRGTTEAFF. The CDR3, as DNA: TGTGCCAGCAGCTCGGACAGGGGGACCACTGAAGCTTTCTTT.

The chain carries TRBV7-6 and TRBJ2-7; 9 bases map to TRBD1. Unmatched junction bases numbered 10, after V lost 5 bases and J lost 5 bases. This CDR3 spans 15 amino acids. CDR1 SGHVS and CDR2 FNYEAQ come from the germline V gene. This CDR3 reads CASSRYRDRVHEQYF. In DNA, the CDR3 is TGTGCCAGCAGCCGTTACCGGGACAGGGTCCACGAGCAGTACTTC.

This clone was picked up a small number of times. The CDR3 region has the DNA TGTGCCAGCAGCGTAGCGGGACAGGGTCCTGAAGCTTTCTTT. This encodes CASSVAGQGPEAFF. This chain links TRBV9 with TRBJ1-1; 9 nucleotides line up with TRBD1. The CDR3 is 14 residues long. The junction had 3 bases not matched to a gene; V was cut back by 0 bases and J by 6 bases. The germline CDR1 and CDR2 sequences are SGDLS and YYNGEE.

CDR3 amino acids: CASSLDPGQGFWDSNQPQHF. In nucleotides, the CDR3 is TGTGCCAGCTCACTCGACCCGGGACAGGGTTTTTGGGATAGCAATCAGCCCCAGCATTTT. The rearrangement uses TRBV18 and TRBJ1-5, with 9 bases matching TRBD1. Germline values: CDR1 KGHSH, CDR2 LQKENI. The CDR3 spans 20 residues. J lost 0 bases, V lost 4 bases, and 16 bases had no gene match.

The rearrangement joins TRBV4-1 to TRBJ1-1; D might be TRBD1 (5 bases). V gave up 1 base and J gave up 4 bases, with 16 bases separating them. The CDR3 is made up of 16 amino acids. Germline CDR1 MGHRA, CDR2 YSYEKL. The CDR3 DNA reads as TGCGCCAGCAGCCAAGGTCAGGCAGGGATGGGCACTGAAGCTTTCTTT. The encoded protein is CASSQGQAGMGTEAFF.

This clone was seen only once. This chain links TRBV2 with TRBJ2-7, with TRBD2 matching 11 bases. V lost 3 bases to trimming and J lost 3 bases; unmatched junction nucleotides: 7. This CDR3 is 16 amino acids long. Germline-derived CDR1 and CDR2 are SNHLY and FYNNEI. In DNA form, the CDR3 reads TGTGCCAGCAGTGACCCCTTACTAGCGGGGGACTACGAGCAGTACTTC. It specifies CASSDPLLAGDYEQYF.

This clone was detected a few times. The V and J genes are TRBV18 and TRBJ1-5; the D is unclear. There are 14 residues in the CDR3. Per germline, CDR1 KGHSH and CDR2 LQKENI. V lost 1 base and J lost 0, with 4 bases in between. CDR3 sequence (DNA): TGTGCCAGCTCACCACGGGATAGCAATCAGCCCCAGCATTTT. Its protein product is CASSPRDSNQPQHF.

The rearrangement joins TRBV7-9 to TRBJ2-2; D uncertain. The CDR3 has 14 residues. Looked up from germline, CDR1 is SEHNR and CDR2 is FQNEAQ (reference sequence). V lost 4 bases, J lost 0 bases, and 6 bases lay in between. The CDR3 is CASSSTTNTGELFF. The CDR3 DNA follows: TGTGCCAGCAGCTCAACAACGAACACCGGGGAGCTGTTTTTT.

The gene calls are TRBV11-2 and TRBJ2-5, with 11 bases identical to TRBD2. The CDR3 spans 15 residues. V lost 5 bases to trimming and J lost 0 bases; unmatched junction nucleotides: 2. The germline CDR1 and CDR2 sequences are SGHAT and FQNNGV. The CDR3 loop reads CASSGSGGDQETQYF. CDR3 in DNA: TGTGCCAGCAGCGGTAGCGGGGGGGACCAAGAGACCCAGTACTTC.

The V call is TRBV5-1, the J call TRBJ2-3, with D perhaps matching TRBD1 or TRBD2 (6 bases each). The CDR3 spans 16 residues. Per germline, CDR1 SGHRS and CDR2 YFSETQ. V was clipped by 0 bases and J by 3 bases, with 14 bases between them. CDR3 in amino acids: CASSLVGGSPTDTQYF. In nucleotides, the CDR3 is TGCGCCAGCAGCTTGGTGGGGGGCTCACCGACAGATACGCAGTATTTT.

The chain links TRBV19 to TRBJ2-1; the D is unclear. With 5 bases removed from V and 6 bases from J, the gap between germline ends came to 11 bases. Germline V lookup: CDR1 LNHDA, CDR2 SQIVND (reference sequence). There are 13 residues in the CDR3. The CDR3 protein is CASSFSSTNEQFF. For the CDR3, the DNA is TGTGCCAGTAGTTTTTCCTCCACCAATGAGCAGTTCTTC.

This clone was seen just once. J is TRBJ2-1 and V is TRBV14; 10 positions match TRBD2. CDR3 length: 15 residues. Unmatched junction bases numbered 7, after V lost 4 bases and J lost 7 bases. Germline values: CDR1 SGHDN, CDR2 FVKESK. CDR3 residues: CASSLVTSGWNEQFF. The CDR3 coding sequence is TGTGCCAGCAGCCTAGTGACTAGCGGGTGGAATGAGCAGTTCTTC.

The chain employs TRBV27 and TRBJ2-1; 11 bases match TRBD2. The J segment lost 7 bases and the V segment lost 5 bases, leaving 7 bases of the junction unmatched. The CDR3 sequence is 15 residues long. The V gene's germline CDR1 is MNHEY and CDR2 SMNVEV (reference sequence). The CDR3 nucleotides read TGTGCCAGCAGTACGTTAGCGGGAGGGTCAAATGAGCAGTTCTTC. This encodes CASSTLAGGSNEQFF.

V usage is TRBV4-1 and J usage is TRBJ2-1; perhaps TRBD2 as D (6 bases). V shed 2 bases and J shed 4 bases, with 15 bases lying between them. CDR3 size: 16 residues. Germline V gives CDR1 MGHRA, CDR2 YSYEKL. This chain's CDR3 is CASSQSPGLLYNEQFF. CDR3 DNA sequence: TGCGCCAGCAGCCAATCCCCGGGACTCCTGTACAATGAGCAGTTCTTC.

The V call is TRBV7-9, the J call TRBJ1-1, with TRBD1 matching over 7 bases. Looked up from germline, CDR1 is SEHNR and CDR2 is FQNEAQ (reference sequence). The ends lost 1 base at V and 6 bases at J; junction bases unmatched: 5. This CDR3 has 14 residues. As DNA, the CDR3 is TGTGCCAGCAGCTTAGTAAGGGGGCCGGCTGAAGCTTTCTTT. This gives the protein CASSLVRGPAEAFF.

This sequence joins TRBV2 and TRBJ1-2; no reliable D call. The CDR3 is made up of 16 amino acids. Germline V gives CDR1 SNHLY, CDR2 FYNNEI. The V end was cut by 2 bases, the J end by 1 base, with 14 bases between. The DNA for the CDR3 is TGTGCCAGCAGTGAATCCTCAGGCCAGATTAACTATGGCTACACCTTC. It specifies CASSESSGQINYGYTF.

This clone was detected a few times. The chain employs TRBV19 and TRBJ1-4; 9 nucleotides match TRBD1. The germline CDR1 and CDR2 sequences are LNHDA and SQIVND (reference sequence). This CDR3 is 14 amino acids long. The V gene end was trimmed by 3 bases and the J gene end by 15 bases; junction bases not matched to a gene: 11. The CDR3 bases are TGTGCCAGTAGTATGGACGGGACAGGGTGGAAATTGTTTTTT. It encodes CASSMDGTGWKLFF.

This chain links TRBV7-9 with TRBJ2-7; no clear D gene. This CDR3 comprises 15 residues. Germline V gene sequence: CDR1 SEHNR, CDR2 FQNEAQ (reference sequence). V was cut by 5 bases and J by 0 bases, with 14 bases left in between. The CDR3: CASSPGPRVSYEQYF. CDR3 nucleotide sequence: TGTGCCAGCAGCCCTGGCCCCAGAGTCTCCTACGAGCAGTACTTC.